This is a list of T cell receptor beta chains from one sample in a study of Graves' ophthalmopathy and Graves' hyperthyroidism. TCRdb re-derived calls from the multiplex PCR reads in MiXCR, one entry per CDR3 protein. Of just over 600,000 distinct CDR3 sequences detected, 22% appear once; the ten largest clones hold around 6.9%. Sequenced: peripheral blood. The receptors shown here come from a woman under 30 with stable Graves' hyperthyroidism. Some clones in this sample may be carry-over from other donors' samples. The CDR3 runs from the conserved cysteine through the conserved F or W. Some rows have no size entry. The others give once, few or many, or a class for an expanded clone.

J gene | clone size | V gene | CDR3 protein
TRBJ2-5 | NA | TRBV28 | CASRGEGTGELEETQYF
TRBJ2-4 | many | TRBV12-3/TRBV12-4 | CASRGTHIQYF
TRBJ1-2 | few | TRBV6-2/TRBV6-3 | CASLIGDGYTF
TRBJ1-1 | NA | TRBV28 | CASSVGRSNTEAFF
TRBJ2-7 | many | TRBV28 | CASSSPRLGVGYYEQYF
TRBJ2-2 | NA | TRBV11-2 | CASGMGQGPWTGELFF
TRBJ1-6 | many | TRBV28 | CASSYPGTSYNSPLHF
TRBJ2-7 | NA | TRBV6-5 | CASSYDLGLRGNEQYF
TRBJ2-5 | many | TRBV6-1 | CASSESPGVAQYF
TRBJ2-6 | many | TRBV29-1 | CSVGGISGANVLTF
TRBJ1-2 | many | TRBV12-3/TRBV12-4 | CASSVGQIDDYGYTF
TRBJ1-1 | NA | TRBV11-2 | CASSLVFGGNTEAFF
TRBJ2-5 | once | TRBV3-1 | CASSHSGTLQETQYF
TRBJ1-1 | NA | TRBV12-3/TRBV12-4 | CASTRGGGRNTEAFF
TRBJ2-7 | many | TRBV6-1 | CASRTGALEQYF
TRBJ1-3 | few | TRBV19 | CASARGDTIYF
TRBJ1-2 | many | TRBV6-5 | CASSSRTTRVYGYTF
TRBJ2-7 | many | TRBV10-3 | CAISERRSGRKYEQYF
TRBJ1-5 | few | TRBV10-3 | CAILRGNQPQHF
TRBJ2-2 | many | TRBV20-1 | CSAGEGSANTGELFF